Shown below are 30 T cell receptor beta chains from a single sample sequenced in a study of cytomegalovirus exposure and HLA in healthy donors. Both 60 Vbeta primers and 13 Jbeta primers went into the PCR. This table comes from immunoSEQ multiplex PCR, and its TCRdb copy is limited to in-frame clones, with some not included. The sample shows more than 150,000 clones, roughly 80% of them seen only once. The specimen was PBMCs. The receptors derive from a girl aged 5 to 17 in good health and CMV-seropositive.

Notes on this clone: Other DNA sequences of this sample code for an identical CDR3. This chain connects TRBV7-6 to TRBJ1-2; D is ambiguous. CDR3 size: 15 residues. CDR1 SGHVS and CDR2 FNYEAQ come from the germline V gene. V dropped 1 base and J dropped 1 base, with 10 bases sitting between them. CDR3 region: CASSLESGGNYGYTF. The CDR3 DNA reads TGTGCCAGCAGCTTAGAGTCGGGAGGTAACTATGGCTACACCTTC.

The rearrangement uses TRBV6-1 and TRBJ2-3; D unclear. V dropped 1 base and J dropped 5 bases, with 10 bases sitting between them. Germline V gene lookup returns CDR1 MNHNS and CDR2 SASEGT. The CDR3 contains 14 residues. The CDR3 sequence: CASSEGVSLDTQYF. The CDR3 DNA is TGTGCCAGCAGTGAAGGGGTTAGCCTAGATACGCAGTATTTT.

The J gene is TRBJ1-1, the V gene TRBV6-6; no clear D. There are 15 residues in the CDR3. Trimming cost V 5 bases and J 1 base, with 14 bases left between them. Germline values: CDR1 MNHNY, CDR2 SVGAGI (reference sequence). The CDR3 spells CASSPKQLPNTEAFF. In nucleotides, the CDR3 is TGTGCCAGCAGTCCAAAACAGCTTCCGAACACTGAAGCTTTCTTT.

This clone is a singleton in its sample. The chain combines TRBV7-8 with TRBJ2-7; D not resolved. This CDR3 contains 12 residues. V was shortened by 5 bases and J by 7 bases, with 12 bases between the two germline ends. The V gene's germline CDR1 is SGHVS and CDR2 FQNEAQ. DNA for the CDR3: TGTGCCAGCAGCCAATATTCTGAGGAGCAGTACTTC. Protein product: CASSQYSEEQYF.

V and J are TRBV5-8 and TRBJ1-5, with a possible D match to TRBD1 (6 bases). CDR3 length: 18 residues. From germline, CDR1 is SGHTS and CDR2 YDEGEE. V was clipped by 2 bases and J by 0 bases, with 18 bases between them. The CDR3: CASSLIRQGTNSNQPQHF. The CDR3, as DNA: TGTGCCAGCAGCTTAATCCGGCAGGGGACGAATAGCAATCAGCCCCAGCATTTT. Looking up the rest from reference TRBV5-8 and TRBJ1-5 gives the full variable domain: EAGVTQSPTHLIKTRGQQATLRCSPISGHTSVYWYQQALGLGLQFLLWYDEGEERNRGNFPPRFSGRQFPNYSSELNVNALELEDSALYLCASSLIRQGTNSNQPQHFGDGTRLSIL.

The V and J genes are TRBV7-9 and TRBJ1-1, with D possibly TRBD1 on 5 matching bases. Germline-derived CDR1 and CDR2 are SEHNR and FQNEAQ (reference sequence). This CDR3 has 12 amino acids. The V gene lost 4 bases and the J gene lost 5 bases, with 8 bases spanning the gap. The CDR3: CASSSGGTEAFF. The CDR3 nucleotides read TGTGCCAGCAGCTCGGGGGGGACTGAAGCTTTCTTT.

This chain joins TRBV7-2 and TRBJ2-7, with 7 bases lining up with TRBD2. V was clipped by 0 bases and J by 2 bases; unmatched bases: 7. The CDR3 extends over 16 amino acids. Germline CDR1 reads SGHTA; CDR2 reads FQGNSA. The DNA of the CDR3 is TGTGCCAGCAGCTTAGCTTCGGCGGGAGTTGCCTACGAGCAGTACTTC. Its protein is CASSLASAGVAYEQYF.

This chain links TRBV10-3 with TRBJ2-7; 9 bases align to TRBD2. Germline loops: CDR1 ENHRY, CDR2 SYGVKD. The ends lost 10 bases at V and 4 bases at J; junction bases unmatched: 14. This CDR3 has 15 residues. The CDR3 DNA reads TGTGCCACCCGAGGGGGAGCGGGAGGCCAATACGAGCAGTACTTC. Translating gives CATRGGAGGQYEQYF.

The CDR3 is CASSVKPPGQGLREGTDTQYF. In DNA form, the CDR3 reads TGTGCCAGCAGCGTAAAGCCCCCGGGACAGGGTCTGCGAGAGGGGACAGATACGCAGTATTTT. V usage is TRBV9 and J usage is TRBJ2-3; TRBD1 matches 9 bases. Losses at the gene ends were 1 base for V and 3 bases for J; bases not matched to a gene: 21. Germline V CDR1 and CDR2: SGDLS, YYNGEE. This CDR3 has 21 residues. The variable domain in full, completed from reference TRBV9 and TRBJ2-3, reads DSGVTQTPKHLITATGQRVTLRCSPRSGDLSVYWYQQSLDQGLQFLIQYYNGEERAKGNILERFSAQQFPDLHSELNLSSLELGDSALYFCASSVKPPGQGLREGTDTQYFGPGTRLTVL.

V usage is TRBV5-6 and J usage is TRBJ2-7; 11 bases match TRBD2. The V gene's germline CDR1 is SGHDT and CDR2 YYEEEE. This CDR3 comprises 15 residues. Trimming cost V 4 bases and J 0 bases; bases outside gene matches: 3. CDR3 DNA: TGTGCCAGCAGCGAACTAGCGGGAGTCTCCTACGAGCAGTACTTC. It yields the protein CASSELAGVSYEQYF. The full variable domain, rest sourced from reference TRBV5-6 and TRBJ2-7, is DAGVTQSPTHLIKTRGQQVTLRCSPKSGHDTVSWYQQALGQGPQFIFQYYEEEERQRGNFPDRFSGHQFPNYSSELNVNALLLGDSALYLCASSELAGVSYEQYFGPGTRLTVT.

The CDR3 region is CASSDRGAGELFF. CDR3 nucleotides: TGTGCCAGCAGCGACAGGGGAGCCGGGGAGCTGTTTTTT. V usage is TRBV4-2 and J usage is TRBJ2-2, with 8 bases matching TRBD1. V lost 5 bases to trimming and J lost 6 bases; unmatched junction nucleotides: 2. The CDR3 is 13 amino acids. The germline CDR1 and CDR2 sequences are LGHNA and YNFKEQ.

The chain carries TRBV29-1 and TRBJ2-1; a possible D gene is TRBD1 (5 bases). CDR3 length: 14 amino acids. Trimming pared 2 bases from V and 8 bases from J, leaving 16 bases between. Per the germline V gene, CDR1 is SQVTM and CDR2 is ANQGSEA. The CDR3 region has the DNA TGCAGCGTTGAATCAGGGTCTAGTGTATATGAGCAGTTCTTC. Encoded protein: CSVESGSSVYEQFF.

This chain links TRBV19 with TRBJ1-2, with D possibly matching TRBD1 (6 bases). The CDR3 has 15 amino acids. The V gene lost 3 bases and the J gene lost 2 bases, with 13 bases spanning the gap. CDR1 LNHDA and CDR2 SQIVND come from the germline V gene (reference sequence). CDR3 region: CASSMGYRVNYGYTF. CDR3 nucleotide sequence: TGTGCCAGTAGTATGGGGTACAGGGTCAACTATGGCTACACCTTC.

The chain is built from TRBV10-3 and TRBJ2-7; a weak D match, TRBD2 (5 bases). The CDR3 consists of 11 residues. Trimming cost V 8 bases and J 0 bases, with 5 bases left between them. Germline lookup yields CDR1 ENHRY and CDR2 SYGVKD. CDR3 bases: TGTGCCATCCGGGGCTCCTACGAGCAGTACTTC. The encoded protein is CAIRGSYEQYF.

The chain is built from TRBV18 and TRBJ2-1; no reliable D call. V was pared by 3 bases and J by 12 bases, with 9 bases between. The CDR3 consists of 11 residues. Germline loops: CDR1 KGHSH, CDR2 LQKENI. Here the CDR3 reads CASSPKTGQFF. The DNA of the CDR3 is TGTGCCAGCTCACCCAAAACGGGGCAGTTCTTC. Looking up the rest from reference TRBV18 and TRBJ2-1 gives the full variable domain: NAGVMQNPRHLVRRRGQEARLRCSPMKGHSHVYWYRQLPEEGLKFMVYLQKENIIDESGMPKERFSAEFPKEGPSILRIQQVVRGDSAAYFCASSPKTGQFFGPGTRLTVL.

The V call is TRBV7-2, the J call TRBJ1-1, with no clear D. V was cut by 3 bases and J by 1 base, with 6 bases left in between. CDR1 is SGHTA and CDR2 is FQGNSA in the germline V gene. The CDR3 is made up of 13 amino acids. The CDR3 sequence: CASSFRWNTEAFF. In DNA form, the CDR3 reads TGTGCCAGCAGCTTCCGTTGGAACACTGAAGCTTTCTTT.

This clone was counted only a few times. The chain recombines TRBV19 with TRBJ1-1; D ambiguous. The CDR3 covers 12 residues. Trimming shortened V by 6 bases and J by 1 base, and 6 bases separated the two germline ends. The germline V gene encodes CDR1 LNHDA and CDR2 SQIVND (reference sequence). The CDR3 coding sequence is TGTGCCAGTAGGGAGCCGAACACTGAAGCTTTCTTT. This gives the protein CASREPNTEAFF.

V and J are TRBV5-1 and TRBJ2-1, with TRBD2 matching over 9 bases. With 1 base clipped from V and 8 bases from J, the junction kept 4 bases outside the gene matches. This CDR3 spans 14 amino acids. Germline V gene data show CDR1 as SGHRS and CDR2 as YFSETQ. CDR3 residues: CASSLYSGSDEQFF. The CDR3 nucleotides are TGCGCCAGCAGCTTGTATAGCGGGAGCGATGAGCAGTTCTTC.

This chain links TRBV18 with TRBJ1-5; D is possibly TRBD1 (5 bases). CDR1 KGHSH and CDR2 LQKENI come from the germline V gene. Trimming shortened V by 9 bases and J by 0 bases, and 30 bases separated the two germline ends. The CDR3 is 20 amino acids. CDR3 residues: CASSAATGGTGFYSNQPQHF. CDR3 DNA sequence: TGTGCCAGTTCAGCAGCTACGGGCGGGACGGGGTTTTATAGCAATCAGCCCCAGCATTTT.

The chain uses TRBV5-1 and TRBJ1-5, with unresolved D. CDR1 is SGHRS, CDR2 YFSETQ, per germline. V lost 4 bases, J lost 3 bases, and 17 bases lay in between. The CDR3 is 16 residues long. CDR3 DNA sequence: TGCGCCAGCAGCCCCGGTAGTCCGCTTACCAATCAGCCCCAGCATTTT. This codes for CASSPGSPLTNQPQHF.

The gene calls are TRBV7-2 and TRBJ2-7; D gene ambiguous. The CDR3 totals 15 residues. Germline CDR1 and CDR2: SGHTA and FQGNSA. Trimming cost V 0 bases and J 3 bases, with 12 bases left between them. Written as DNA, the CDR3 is TGTGCCAGCAGCTTAGCTTCGGAGCCGGGCTACGAGCAGTACTTC. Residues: CASSLASEPGYEQYF.

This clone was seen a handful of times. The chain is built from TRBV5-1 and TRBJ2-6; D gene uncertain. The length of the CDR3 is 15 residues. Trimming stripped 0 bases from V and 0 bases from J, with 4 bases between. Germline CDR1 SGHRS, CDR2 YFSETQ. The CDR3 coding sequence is TGCGCCAGCAGCTTGGGCAGCTCTGGGGCCAACGTCCTGACTTTC. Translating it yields CASSLGSSGANVLTF.

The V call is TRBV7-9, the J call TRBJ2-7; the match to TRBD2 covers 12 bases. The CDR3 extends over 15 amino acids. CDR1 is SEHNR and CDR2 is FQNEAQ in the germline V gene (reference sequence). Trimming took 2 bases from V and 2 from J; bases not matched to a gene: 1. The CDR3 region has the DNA TGTGCCAGCAGCTTAAGGACTAGCGGGACCTACGAGCAGTACTTC. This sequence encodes CASSLRTSGTYEQYF.

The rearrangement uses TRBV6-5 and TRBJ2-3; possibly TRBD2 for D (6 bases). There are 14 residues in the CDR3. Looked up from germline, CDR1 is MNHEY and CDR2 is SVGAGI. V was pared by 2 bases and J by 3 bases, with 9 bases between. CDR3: CASSYVGSTDTQYF. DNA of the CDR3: TGTGCCAGCAGTTACGTCGGGAGTACAGATACGCAGTATTTT.

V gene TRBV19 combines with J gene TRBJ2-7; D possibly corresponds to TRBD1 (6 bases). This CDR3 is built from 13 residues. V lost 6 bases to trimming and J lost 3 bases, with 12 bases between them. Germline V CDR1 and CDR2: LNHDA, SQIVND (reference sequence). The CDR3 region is CASSPDRFYEQYF. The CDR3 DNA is TGTGCCAGTAGCCCCGACAGGTTCTACGAGCAGTACTTC.

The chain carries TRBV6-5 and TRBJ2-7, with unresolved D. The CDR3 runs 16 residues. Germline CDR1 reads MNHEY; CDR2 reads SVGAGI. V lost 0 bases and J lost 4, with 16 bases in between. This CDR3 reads CASSYSIAYGSYEQYF. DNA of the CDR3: TGTGCCAGCAGTTACTCGATTGCATACGGTTCTTACGAGCAGTACTTC.

The CDR3 coding sequence is TGTGCCAGCAGTTACCTCACAGCGGGAGGGAGGAACGAGCAGTACTTC. Translating it yields CASSYLTAGGRNEQYF. This chain links TRBV6-5 with TRBJ2-7, with TRBD2 matching 10 bases. In germline, CDR1 is MNHEY, CDR2 SVGAGI. Unmatched junction bases numbered 9, after V lost 2 bases and J lost 5 bases. The CDR3 length is 16 residues.

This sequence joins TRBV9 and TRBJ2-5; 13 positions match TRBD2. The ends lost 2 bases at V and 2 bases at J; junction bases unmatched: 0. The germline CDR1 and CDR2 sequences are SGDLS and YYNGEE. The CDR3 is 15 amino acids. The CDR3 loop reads CASSVTSGRQETQYF. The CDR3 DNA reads TGTGCCAGCAGCGTGACTAGCGGGAGGCAAGAGACCCAGTACTTC.

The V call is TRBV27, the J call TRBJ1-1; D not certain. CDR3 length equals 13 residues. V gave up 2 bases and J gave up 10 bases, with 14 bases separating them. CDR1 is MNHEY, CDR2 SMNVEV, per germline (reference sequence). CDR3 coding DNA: TGTGCCAGCAGTTTAAAGTCCCATAGAGGAGCTTTCTTT. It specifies CASSLKSHRGAFF.

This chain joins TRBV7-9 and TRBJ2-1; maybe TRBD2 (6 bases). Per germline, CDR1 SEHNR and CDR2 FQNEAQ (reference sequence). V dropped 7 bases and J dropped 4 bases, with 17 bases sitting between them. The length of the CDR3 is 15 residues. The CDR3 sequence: CASNPPGTGYNEQFF. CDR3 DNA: TGTGCCAGCAACCCACCCGGGACTGGATACAATGAGCAGTTCTTC.